The 30 T cell receptor beta chains below come from one sample, sequenced in a study of control samples from healthy donors and cancer patients. Clones were sequenced by immunoSEQ multiplex PCR, and TCRdb holds only the in-frame ones, with some missing. The sample has 120,000 or so clones, roughly 87% seen once. The sample taken for sequencing was blood. These receptors were collected from a man aged 18 to 35 in good health.

V is TRBV14 and J is TRBJ1-3; D gene ambiguous. The V gene's germline CDR1 is SGHDN and CDR2 FVKESK. Between the trimmed V and J ends, which lost 1 base and 0 bases, there was a span of 7 bases. CDR3 size: 15 residues. CDR3 nucleotide sequence: TGTGCCAGCAGCCAAGGCCGCAGCTCTGGAAACACCATATATTTT. Amino acids: CASSQGRSSGNTIYF.

The chain combines TRBV27 with TRBJ2-7; D gene uncertain. The germline V and J ends were trimmed by 3 bases and 1 base, with 19 bases remaining between them. The germline V gene has CDR1 MNHEY and CDR2 SMNVEV (reference sequence). CDR3 length: 17 residues. CDR3 amino acids: CASSFRVGKSSSYEQYF. The CDR3 DNA follows: TGTGCCAGCAGTTTTAGAGTGGGAAAGAGTAGTTCCTACGAGCAGTACTTC.

This clone was recorded only once. J is TRBJ1-1 and V is TRBV6-5, with 8 bases matching TRBD1. The CDR3 is made up of 14 amino acids. V lost 4 bases and J lost 3; bases outside the gene matches: 4. Germline V gene sequence: CDR1 MNHEY, CDR2 SVGAGI. DNA for the CDR3: TGTGCCAGCAGTTTCCTGACAGGGGACACTGAAGCTTTCTTT. Protein sequence: CASSFLTGDTEAFF.

This clone appeared a single time. The CDR3 DNA reads TGTGCCAGCAGCGCCCGGGACAGCTCCTCCTACGAGCAGTACTTC. This translates into CASSARDSSSYEQYF. J is TRBJ2-7 and V is TRBV9; 7 nucleotides align to TRBD1. The CDR3 is 15 amino acids. Looked up from germline, CDR1 is SGDLS and CDR2 is YYNGEE. The junction had 6 bases not matched to a gene; V was cut back by 3 bases and J by 0 bases.

The J gene is TRBJ1-2, the V gene TRBV25-1; D is ambiguous. The V and J ends lost 7 bases and 7 bases respectively, with 10 bases between them. Germline V gives CDR1 MGHDK, CDR2 SYGVNS. The CDR3 has 11 amino acids. The CDR3 loop reads CASTHNGGYTF. The CDR3 nucleotides read TGTGCCAGCACGCATAATGGTGGCTACACCTTC.

Worth noting for this clone: An end of the junction differs from the germline gene, which may be a read error. The chain joins TRBV25-1 to TRBJ1-6, with 9 bases lining up with TRBD1. The germline V gene encodes CDR1 MGHDK and CDR2 SYGVNS. CDR3 length equals 15 residues. CDR3: CAGSETGGYNSPLHF. The CDR3 DNA reads TGTGCCGGCAGTGAGACAGGGGGATATAATTCACCCCTCCACTTT.

The chain couples TRBV28 to TRBJ1-3; D possibly corresponds to TRBD1 (5 bases). The V end lost 4 bases, the J end lost 3 bases, and 10 bases lay between the germline ends. Germline V CDR1 and CDR2: MDHEN, SYDVKM. There are 14 residues in the CDR3. The CDR3 loop is CASSWGPFGNTIYF. The CDR3 nucleotides read TGTGCCAGCAGTTGGGGCCCTTTTGGAAACACCATATATTTT.

The V and J genes are TRBV5-1 and TRBJ2-4, with D unresolved. Germline V gives CDR1 SGHRS, CDR2 YFSETQ. V was shortened by 4 bases and J by 5 bases, with 7 bases between the two germline ends. CDR3 size: 12 residues. The CDR3 coding sequence is TGCGCCAGCAGCCGCGACCAAAACATTCAGTACTTC. Amino acid sequence: CASSRDQNIQYF.

The chain combines TRBV27 with TRBJ1-5; D call uncertain. The V gene lost 5 bases and the J gene lost 4 bases, with 9 bases spanning the gap. There are 13 residues in the CDR3. Looked up from germline, CDR1 is MNHEY and CDR2 is SMNVEV (reference sequence). The DNA for the CDR3 is TGTGCCAGCAGTAGGACGGGGAATCAGCCCCAGCATTTT. Protein sequence: CASSRTGNQPQHF.

The chain joins TRBV30 to TRBJ1-6, with D unresolved. Germline V gene data show CDR1 as GTSNPN and CDR2 as SVGIG (reference sequence). This CDR3 has 16 amino acids. Trimming left V 2 bases short and J 5 bases short, with 16 bases between. For the CDR3, the DNA is TGTGCCTGGAGTACTCGGACCGCCGCAAATAATTCACCCCTCCACTTT. It codes for CAWSTRTAANNSPLHF. Variable domain in full (rest from reference TRBV30 and TRBJ1-6): SQTIHQWPATLVQPVGSPLSLECTVEGTSNPNLYWYRQAAGRGLQLLFYSVGIGQISSEVPQNLSASRPQDRQFILSSKKLLLSDSGFYLCAWSTRTAANNSPLHFGNGTRLTVT.

This chain links TRBV19 with TRBJ2-5; TRBD1 matches at 7 bases. The CDR3 runs to 16 residues. CDR1 LNHDA and CDR2 SQIVND come from the germline V gene (reference sequence). Losses at the gene ends were 4 bases for V and 5 bases for J; bases not matched to a gene: 13. CDR3 in amino acids: CASSRGRGGVAETQYF. DNA of the CDR3: TGTGCCAGTAGTAGGGGCCGAGGGGGCGTAGCGGAGACCCAGTACTTC. Complete variable domain (other parts from reference TRBV19 and TRBJ2-5): DGGITQSPKYLFRKEGQNVTLSCEQNLNHDAMYWYRQDPGQGLRLIYYSQIVNDFQKGDIAEGYSVSREKKESFPLTVTSAQKNPTAFYLCASSRGRGGVAETQYFGPGTRLLVL.

The V and J genes are TRBV18 and TRBJ1-4, with TRBD1 as a possible D gene (5 bases). Trimming removed 3 bases from V and 0 bases from J, with 11 bases in between. The CDR3 is 16 residues long. The germline V gene has CDR1 KGHSH and CDR2 LQKENI. Here the CDR3 DNA reads TGTGCCAGCTCACCGATTCAGGGAACAACTAATGAAAAACTGTTTTTT. Its protein product is CASSPIQGTTNEKLFF. The full variable domain, in which reference TRBV18 and TRBJ1-4 provide the parts outside the CDR3, is NAGVMQNPRHLVRRRGQEARLRCSPMKGHSHVYWYRQLPEEGLKFMVYLQKENIIDESGMPKERFSAEFPKEGPSILRIQQVVRGDSAAYFCASSPIQGTTNEKLFFGSGTQLSVL.

This clone was seen a handful of times. DNA for the CDR3: TGTGCCAGCAGCTTGGGTTCAGGGGGCCAGCCCCAGCATTTT. As protein: CASSLGSGGQPQHF. The rearrangement links TRBV5-6 to TRBJ1-5; TRBD1 aligns across 8 bases. The junction had 3 bases not matched to a gene; V was cut back by 0 bases and J by 7 bases. The CDR3 runs 14 residues. From germline, CDR1 is SGHDT and CDR2 YYEEEE.

The chain is built from TRBV5-1 and TRBJ2-1; 12 positions agree with TRBD2. Germline V gene lookup returns CDR1 SGHRS and CDR2 YFSETQ. Unmatched junction bases numbered 4, after V lost 3 bases and J lost 9 bases. The CDR3 covers 14 residues. The CDR3: CASSSTSGRSEQFF. Written as DNA, the CDR3 is TGCGCCAGCAGCTCGACTAGCGGGAGATCTGAGCAGTTCTTC.

This chain connects TRBV6-4 to TRBJ2-2, with 8 bases lining up with TRBD1. The CDR3 sequence is 14 residues long. V lost 5 bases and J lost 8; bases outside the gene matches: 7. Germline V gene data show CDR1 as MRHNA and CDR2 as SNTAGT. In DNA form, the CDR3 reads TGTGCCAGCAGTAGCGGACAGGGTGGAGGGGAGCTGTTTTTT. Amino acid sequence: CASSSGQGGGELFF.

V gene TRBV3-1 (or the pseudogene TRBV3-2) combines with J gene TRBJ1-2; weak D call: TRBD1 (5 bases). Trimming removed 4 bases from V and 7 bases from J, with 16 bases in between. The CDR3 has 14 residues. Germline V gene sequence: CDR1 LGHDT, CDR2 YNNKEL (reference sequence). The CDR3 here is CASSRMGGDSGYTF. The CDR3, as DNA: TGTGCCAGCAGCCGGATGGGGGGTGACTCTGGCTACACCTTC.

V is TRBV5-8 and J is TRBJ1-2; TRBD1 aligns across 12 bases. The germline V gene encodes CDR1 SGHTS and CDR2 YDEGEE. The V gene end was trimmed by 2 bases and the J gene end by 3 bases; junction bases not matched to a gene: 5. The CDR3 length is 16 residues. The CDR3 DNA sequence: TGTGCCAGCAGCTTTTATGGGACAGGGGGCGACTATGGCTACACCTTC. Its protein product is CASSFYGTGGDYGYTF.

The chain uses TRBV19 and TRBJ2-4, with TRBD1 as a possible D gene (5 bases). Germline assignment: CDR1 LNHDA and CDR2 SQIVND (reference sequence). The CDR3 consists of 14 residues. Trimming removed 6 bases from V and 1 base from J, with 10 bases in between. The CDR3 protein is CASSRDSAKNIQYF. The CDR3 DNA follows: TGTGCCAGTAGCCGCGACAGTGCCAAAAACATTCAGTACTTC.

A few counts support this clone. The chain links TRBV11-3 to TRBJ1-3; D remains unclear. CDR3 length equals 12 residues. Trimming pared 2 bases from V and 7 bases from J, leaving 6 bases between. The germline gives CDR1 SGHNT, CDR2 YENEEA. CDR3 protein: CASSLLRNTIYF. DNA for the CDR3: TGTGCCAGCAGCTTACTTAGGAACACCATATATTTT.

This clone is deemed medium-sized. The chain joins TRBV6-4 to TRBJ1-2, with D possibly matching TRBD1 (5 bases). Germline CDR1 MRHNA, CDR2 SNTAGT. V lost 2 bases to trimming and J lost 4 bases, with 8 bases between them. CDR3 length equals 13 residues. This chain's CDR3 is CASSDAGTYGYTF. The CDR3 DNA follows: TGTGCCAGCAGTGACGCAGGGACCTATGGCTACACCTTC.

The V call is TRBV14, the J call TRBJ1-1; TRBD1 might be the D (5 bases). Germline V lookup: CDR1 SGHDN, CDR2 FVKESK. V lost 1 base to trimming and J lost 4 bases, with 10 bases between them. The CDR3 runs to 14 residues. The DNA of the CDR3 is TGTGCCAGCAGCCAAGTTCGGGGGTTCACTGAAGCTTTCTTT. Translated, it gives CASSQVRGFTEAFF.

The chain recombines TRBV19 with TRBJ1-5; a weak D match, TRBD1 (6 bases). The CDR3 spans 16 residues. Trimming left V 8 bases short and J 1 base short, with 18 bases between. Germline values: CDR1 LNHDA, CDR2 SQIVND (reference sequence). The chain's CDR3 is CASWSRGGSSNQPQHF. Here the CDR3 DNA reads TGTGCCAGTTGGTCAAGGGGGGGGTCCAGCAATCAGCCCCAGCATTTT.

This rearrangement joins TRBV7-9 to TRBJ1-2; D not resolved. Per the germline V gene, CDR1 is SEHNR and CDR2 is FQNEAQ (reference sequence). Trimming removed 5 bases at V and 5 bases at J, with 15 bases between. The CDR3 runs to 14 residues. DNA for the CDR3: TGTGCCAGCAGCCCAGACACGAACGGATATGGCTACACCTTC. Translating gives CASSPDTNGYGYTF.

This clone was detected once. The chain employs TRBV15 and TRBJ2-7; 10 bases fit TRBD2. Germline CDR1 is LNHNV and CDR2 is YYDKDF (reference sequence). The CDR3 totals 17 residues. J gave up 0 bases and V 0 bases, and 5 bases lay outside the gene matches. Here the CDR3 reads CATSRETSGKNSYEQYF. In DNA form, the CDR3 reads TGTGCCACCAGCAGAGAAACTAGCGGGAAAAACTCCTACGAGCAGTACTTC.

This chain uses TRBV12-3 or TRBV12-4 with TRBJ2-7; no clear D gene. Trimming cost V 4 bases and J 3 bases, with 7 bases left between them. The CDR3 is 12 residues long. The CDR3 DNA follows: TGTGCCAGCAGTTCCCTGAACTACGAGCAGTACTTC. Residues: CASSSLNYEQYF.

The chain carries TRBV28 and TRBJ2-1, with TRBD2 identical over 9 bases. CDR1 is MDHEN and CDR2 is SYDVKM in the germline V gene. The CDR3 spans 14 residues. V was pared by 5 bases and J by 7 bases, with 6 bases of the junction left unmatched. CDR3 region: CASSPAGGHNEQFF. For the CDR3, the DNA is TGTGCCAGCAGTCCCGCGGGGGGGCATAATGAGCAGTTCTTC.

The chain uses TRBV27 and TRBJ1-3; D gene uncertain. CDR3 length equals 11 residues. Germline CDR1 reads MNHEY; CDR2 reads SMNVEV (reference sequence). V lost 8 bases, J lost 4 bases, and 6 bases lay in between. The CDR3 protein is CASAQGNTIYF. In DNA form, the CDR3 reads TGTGCCAGCGCACAGGGAAACACCATATATTTT.

The V and J genes are TRBV12-3 or TRBV12-4 and TRBJ1-2, with TRBD1 matching 7 bases. The CDR3 spans 13 residues. J lost 3 bases, V lost 3 bases, and 1 base had no gene match. The CDR3 DNA is TGTGCCAGCAGTTTCGACAGGGACTATGGCTACACCTTC. Its protein product is CASSFDRDYGYTF.

The chain recombines TRBV7-9 with TRBJ1-2, with 9 bases aligning to TRBD1. The ends lost 5 bases at V and 0 bases at J; junction bases unmatched: 13. The V gene's germline CDR1 is SEHNR and CDR2 FQNEAQ (reference sequence). The CDR3 runs to 18 residues. In DNA form, the CDR3 reads TGTGCCAGCAGCCGGGGGACAGGGTTGGTAGGAACTAACTATGGCTACACCTTC. Amino acids: CASSRGTGLVGTNYGYTF.

The chain joins TRBV5-1 to TRBJ1-2; 9 nucleotides line up with TRBD1. Germline-derived CDR1 and CDR2 are SGHRS and YFSETQ. V lost 2 bases, J lost 8 bases, and 4 bases stayed unmatched. The CDR3 runs 13 residues. The CDR3 region is CASSFGTGSGYTF. The DNA of the CDR3 is TGCGCCAGCAGCTTCGGGACAGGGAGCGGCTACACCTTC.